This record covers a single T cell receptor (beta chain). Its target is not known. This CDR3 has 15 residues. J lost 1 base, V lost 7 bases, and 5 bases had no gene match. This sample is part of a study of response to subunit inactivated influenza vaccine. TCRdb redid the calling of the RT-PCR reads with MiXCR, one entry per CDR3 protein. The sample contains around 530,000 distinct CDR3 sequences, about 17% of which appear only once. General study findings and limits: Only a handful of new T cells, the authors suggested, are recruited with each seasonal influenza vaccination.

The sample was CD4+ T cells sorted from PBMCs, taken around 2 years after vaccination. The chain couples TRBV12-3 or TRBV12-4 to TRBJ2-3; 10 nucleotides match TRBD2. The TCR was taken from a man in his fifties or sixties who received an inactivated influenza vaccine. The DNA of the CDR3 is TGTGCCAGCAAACAAACTAGCGGGGGCACAGATACGCAGTATTTT. Protein sequence: CASKQTSGGTDTQYF.